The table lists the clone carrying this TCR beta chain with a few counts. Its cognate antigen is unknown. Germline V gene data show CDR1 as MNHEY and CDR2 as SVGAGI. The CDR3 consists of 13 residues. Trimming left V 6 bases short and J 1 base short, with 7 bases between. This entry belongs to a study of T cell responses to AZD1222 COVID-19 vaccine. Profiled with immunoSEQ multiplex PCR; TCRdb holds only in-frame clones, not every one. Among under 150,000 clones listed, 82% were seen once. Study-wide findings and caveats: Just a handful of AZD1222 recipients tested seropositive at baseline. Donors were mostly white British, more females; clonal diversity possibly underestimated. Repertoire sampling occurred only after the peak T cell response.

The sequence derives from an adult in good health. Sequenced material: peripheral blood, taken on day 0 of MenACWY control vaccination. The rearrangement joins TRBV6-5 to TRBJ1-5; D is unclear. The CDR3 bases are TGTGCCAGCAGCCTCGGAAGCAATCAGCCCCAGCATTTT. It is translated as CASSLGSNQPQHF.